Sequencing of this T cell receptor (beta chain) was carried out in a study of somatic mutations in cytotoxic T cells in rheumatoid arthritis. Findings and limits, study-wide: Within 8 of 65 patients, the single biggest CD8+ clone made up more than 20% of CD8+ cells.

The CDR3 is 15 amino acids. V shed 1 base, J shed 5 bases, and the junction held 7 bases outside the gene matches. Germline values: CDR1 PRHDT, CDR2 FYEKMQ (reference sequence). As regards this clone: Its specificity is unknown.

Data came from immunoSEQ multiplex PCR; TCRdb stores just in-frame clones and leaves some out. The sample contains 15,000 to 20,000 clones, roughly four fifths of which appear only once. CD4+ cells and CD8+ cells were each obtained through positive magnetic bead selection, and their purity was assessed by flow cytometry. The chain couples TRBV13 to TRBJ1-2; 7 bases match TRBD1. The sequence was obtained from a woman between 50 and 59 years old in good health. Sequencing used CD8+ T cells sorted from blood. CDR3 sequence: CASSLEGGRGYGYTF. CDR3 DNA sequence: TGTGCCAGCAGCTTAGAAGGGGGCCGGGGTTATGGCTACACCTTC.